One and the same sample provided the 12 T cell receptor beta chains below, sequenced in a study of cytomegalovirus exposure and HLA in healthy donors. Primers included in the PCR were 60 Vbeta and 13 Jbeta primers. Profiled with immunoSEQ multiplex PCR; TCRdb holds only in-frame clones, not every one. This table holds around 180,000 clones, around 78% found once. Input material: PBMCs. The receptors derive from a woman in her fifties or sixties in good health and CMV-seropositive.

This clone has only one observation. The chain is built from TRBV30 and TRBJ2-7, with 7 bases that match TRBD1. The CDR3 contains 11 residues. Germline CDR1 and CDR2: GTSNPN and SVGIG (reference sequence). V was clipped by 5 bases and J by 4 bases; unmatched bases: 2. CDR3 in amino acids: CAWVQGYEQYF. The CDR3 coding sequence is TGTGCCTGGGTACAGGGGTACGAGCAGTACTTC.

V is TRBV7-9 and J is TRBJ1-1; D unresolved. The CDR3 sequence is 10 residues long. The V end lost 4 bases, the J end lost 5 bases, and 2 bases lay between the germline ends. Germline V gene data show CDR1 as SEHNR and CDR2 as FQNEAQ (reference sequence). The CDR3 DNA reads TGTGCCAGCAGCTCAACTGAAGCTTTCTTT. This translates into CASSSTEAFF.

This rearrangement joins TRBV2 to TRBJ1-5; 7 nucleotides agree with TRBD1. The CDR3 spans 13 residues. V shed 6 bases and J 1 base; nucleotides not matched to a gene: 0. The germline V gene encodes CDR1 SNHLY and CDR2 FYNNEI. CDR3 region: CASRTGSNQPQHF. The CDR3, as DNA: TGTGCCAGCAGGACAGGGAGCAATCAGCCCCAGCATTTT.

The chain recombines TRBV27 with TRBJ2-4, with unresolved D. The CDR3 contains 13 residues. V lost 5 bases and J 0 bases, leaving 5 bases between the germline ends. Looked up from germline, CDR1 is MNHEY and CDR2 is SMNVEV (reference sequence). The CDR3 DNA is TGTGCCAGCAGTCCAGTAGCCAAAAACATTCAGTACTTC. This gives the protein CASSPVAKNIQYF.

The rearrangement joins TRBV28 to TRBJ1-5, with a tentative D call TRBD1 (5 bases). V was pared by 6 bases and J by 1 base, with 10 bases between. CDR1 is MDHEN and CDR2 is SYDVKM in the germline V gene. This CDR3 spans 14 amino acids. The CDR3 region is CASRGQLSNQPQHF. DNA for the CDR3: TGTGCCAGCAGGGGGCAGCTAAGCAATCAGCCCCAGCATTTT.

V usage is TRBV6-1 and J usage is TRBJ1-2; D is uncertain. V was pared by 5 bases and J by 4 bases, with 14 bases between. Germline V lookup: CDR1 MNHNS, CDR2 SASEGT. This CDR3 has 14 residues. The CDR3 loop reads CASSSRGGPYGYTF. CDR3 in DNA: TGTGCCAGCAGTTCCCGGGGAGGACCCTATGGCTACACCTTC.

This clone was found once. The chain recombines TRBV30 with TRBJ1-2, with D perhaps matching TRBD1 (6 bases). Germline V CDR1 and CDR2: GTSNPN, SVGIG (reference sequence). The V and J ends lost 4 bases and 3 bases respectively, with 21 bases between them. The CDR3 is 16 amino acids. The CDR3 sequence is CAWNGPLVQGYYGYTF. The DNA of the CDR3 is TGTGCCTGGAATGGCCCTCTTGTACAGGGCTACTATGGCTACACCTTC. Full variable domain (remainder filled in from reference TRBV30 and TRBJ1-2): SQTIHQWPATLVQPVGSPLSLECTVEGTSNPNLYWYRQAAGRGLQLLFYSVGIGQISSEVPQNLSASRPQDRQFILSSKKLLLSDSGFYLCAWNGPLVQGYYGYTFGSGTRLTVV.

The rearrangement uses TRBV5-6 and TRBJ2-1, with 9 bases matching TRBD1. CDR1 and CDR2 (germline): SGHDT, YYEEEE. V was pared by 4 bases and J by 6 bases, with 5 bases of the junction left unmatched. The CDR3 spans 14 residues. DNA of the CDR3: TGTGCCAGCAGCCCCGGGACAGGGTTCAATGAGCAGTTCTTC. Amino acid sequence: CASSPGTGFNEQFF.

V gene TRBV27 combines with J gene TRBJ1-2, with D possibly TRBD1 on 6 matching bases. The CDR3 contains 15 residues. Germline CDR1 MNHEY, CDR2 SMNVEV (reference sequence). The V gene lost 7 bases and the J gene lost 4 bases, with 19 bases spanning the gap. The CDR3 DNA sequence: TGTGCCAGCACCCCTTCGACAGGAGCATTCTATGGCTACACCTTC. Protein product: CASTPSTGAFYGYTF.

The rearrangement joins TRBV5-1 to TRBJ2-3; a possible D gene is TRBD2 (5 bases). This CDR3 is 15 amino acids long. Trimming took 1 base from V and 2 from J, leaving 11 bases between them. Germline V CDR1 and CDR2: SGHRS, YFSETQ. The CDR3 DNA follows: TGCGCCAGCAGCTTGTACCTAGCCCCCACAGATACGCAGTATTTT. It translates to CASSLYLAPTDTQYF. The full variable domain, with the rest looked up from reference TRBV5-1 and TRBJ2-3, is KAGVTQTPRYLIKTRGQQVTLSCSPISGHRSVSWYQQTPGQGLQFLFEYFSETQRNKGNFPGRFSGRQFSNSRSEMNVSTLELGDSALYLCASSLYLAPTDTQYFGPGTRLTVL.

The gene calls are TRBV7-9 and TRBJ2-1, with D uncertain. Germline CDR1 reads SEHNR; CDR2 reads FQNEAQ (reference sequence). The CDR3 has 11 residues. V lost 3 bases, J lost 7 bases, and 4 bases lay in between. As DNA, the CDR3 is TGTGCCAGCAGCTTCAGGAATGAGCAGTTCTTC. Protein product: CASSFRNEQFF.

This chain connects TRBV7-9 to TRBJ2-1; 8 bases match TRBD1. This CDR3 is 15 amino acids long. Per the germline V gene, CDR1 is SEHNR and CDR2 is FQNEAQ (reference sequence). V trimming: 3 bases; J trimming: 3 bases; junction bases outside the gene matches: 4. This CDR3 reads CASSFYRGFYNEQFF. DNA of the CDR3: TGTGCCAGCAGCTTCTACAGGGGGTTCTACAATGAGCAGTTCTTC.